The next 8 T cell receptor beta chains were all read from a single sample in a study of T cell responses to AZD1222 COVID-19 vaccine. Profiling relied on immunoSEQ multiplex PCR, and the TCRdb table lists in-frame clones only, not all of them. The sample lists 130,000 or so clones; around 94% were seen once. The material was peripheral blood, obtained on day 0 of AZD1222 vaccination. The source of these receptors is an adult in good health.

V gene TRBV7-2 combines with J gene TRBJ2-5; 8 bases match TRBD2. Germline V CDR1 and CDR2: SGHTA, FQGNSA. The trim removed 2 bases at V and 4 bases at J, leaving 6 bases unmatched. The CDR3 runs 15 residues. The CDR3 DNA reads TGTGCCAGCAGCTTACCCCCGGGACTAGGAGAGACCCAGTACTTC. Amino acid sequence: CASSLPPGLGETQYF. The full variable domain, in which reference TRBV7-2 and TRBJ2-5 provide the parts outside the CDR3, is GAGVSQSPSNKVTEKGKDVELRCDPISGHTALYWYRQSLGQGLEFLIYFQGNSAPDKSGLPSDRFSAERTGGSVSTLTIQRTQQEDSAVYLCASSLPPGLGETQYFGPGTRLLVL.

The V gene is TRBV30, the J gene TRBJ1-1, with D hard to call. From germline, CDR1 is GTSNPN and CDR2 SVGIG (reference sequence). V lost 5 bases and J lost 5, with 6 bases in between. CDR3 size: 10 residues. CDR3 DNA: TGTGCCTGGCGGTTAACTGAAGCTTTCTTT. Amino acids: CAWRLTEAFF.

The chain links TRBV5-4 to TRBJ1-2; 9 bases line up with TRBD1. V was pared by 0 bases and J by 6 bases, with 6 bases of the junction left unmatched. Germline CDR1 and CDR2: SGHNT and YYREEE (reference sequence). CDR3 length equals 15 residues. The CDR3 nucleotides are TGTGCCAGCAGCTTGGATAGGGACAGGGTGGATGGCTACACCTTC. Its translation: CASSLDRDRVDGYTF.

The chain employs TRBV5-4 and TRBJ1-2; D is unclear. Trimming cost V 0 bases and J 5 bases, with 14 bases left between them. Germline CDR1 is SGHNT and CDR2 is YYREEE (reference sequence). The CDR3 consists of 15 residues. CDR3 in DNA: TGTGCCAGCAGCTTGGCCGAGGGATTTACGTATGGCTACACCTTC. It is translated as CASSLAEGFTYGYTF. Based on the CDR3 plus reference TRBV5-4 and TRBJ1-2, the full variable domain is ETGVTQSPTHLIKTRGQQVTLRCSSQSGHNTVSWYQQALGQGPQFIFQYYREEENGRGNFPPRFSGLQFPNYSSELNVNALELDDSALYLCASSLAEGFTYGYTFGSGTRLTVV.

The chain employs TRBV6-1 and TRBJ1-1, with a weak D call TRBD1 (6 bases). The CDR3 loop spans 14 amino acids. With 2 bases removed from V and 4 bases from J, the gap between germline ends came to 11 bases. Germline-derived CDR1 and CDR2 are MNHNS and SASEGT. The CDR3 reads CASSERQGSTEAFF. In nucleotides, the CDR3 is TGTGCCAGCAGTGAAAGGCAGGGGAGCACTGAAGCTTTCTTT.

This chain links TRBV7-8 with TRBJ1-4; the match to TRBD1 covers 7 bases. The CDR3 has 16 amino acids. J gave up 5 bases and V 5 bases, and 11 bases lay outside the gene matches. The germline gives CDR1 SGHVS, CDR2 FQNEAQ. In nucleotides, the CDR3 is TGTGCCAGCAGCCTCCTGCCGGGCAGGGGGAATGAAAAACTGTTTTTT. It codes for CASSLLPGRGNEKLFF. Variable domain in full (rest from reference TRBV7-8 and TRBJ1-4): GAGVSQSPRYKVAKRGQDVALRCDPISGHVSLFWYQQALGQGPEFLTYFQNEAQLDKSGLPSDRFFAERPEGSVSTLKIQRTQQEDSAVYLCASSLLPGRGNEKLFFGSGTQLSVL.

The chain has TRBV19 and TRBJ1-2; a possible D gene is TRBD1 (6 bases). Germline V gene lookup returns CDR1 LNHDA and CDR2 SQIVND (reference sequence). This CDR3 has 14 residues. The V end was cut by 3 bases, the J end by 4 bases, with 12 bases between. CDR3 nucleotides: TGTGCCAGTAGTATTCGGGGGGCGTCCTATGGCTACACCTTC. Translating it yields CASSIRGASYGYTF.

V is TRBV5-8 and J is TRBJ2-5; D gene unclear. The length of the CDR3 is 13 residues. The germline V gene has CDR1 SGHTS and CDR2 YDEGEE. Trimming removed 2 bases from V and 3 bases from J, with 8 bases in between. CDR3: CASSFWGEETQYF. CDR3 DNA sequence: TGTGCCAGCAGCTTTTGGGGTGAAGAGACCCAGTACTTC. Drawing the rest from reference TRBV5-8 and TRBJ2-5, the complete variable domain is EAGVTQSPTHLIKTRGQQATLRCSPISGHTSVYWYQQALGLGLQFLLWYDEGEERNRGNFPPRFSGRQFPNYSSELNVNALELEDSALYLCASSFWGEETQYFGPGTRLLVL.